This T cell receptor (beta chain) derives from a study of shared clonotypes between healthy human individuals. CD45RO-negative CD8 cells positively selected for CCR7 made up the naive population, which excluded terminally differentiated effector memory CD45RA+ cells. 200 to 250 ng DNA, around 30,000 T cell genomes, went into each sorted-subset replicate PCR. Methods used by the authors: There were no quality scores in the junction-only immunoSEQ sequences, so filtering differed. Some clones are missing from TCRdb's copy, which holds only in-frame ones; the method was immunoSEQ multiplex PCR. V and J calls and clone size are as listed in that table; D and trimming were resolved from the DNA. The table shows about 1.9 million clones, with approximately 92% occurring only once. The V segment lost 3 bases and the J segment 4 bases; nucleotides outside the gene matches: 7. Germline loops: CDR1 SGDLS, CDR2 YYNGEE. The CDR3 is 16 residues long.

Sequencing used naive CD8+ T cells from PBMCs. The gene calls are TRBV9 and TRBJ2-3, with 11 bases aligning to TRBD2. The clonotype comes from a young man in good health. Some clones in this sample may be carry-over from other donors' samples. CDR3 DNA: TGTGCCAGCAGCGATGATAGCGGGAGGGGGCCAGATACGCAGTATTTT. Its protein is CASSDDSGRGPDTQYF.